The present T cell receptor beta chain was sequenced within a study of cytomegalovirus exposure and HLA in healthy donors. In germline, CDR1 is MNHNY, CDR2 SVGAGI (reference sequence). The CDR3 has 15 residues. Trimming took 0 bases from V and 3 from J, leaving 11 bases between them. The PCR had 60 Vbeta and 13 Jbeta primers. Method: immunoSEQ multiplex PCR; TCRdb's copy keeps in-frame clones and lacks some. Altogether some 150,000 clones are present, 65% to 85% being singletons, with the ten largest covering about 3.7%. This receptor was identified in a male donor in good health and CMV-seronegative. The sequenced material came from PBMCs. The J gene is TRBJ1-2, the V gene TRBV6-6; weak D call: TRBD1 (5 bases). The CDR3 region is CASSYSGREDYGYTF. The CDR3 DNA sequence: TGTGCCAGCAGTTACTCTGGCAGGGAGGACTATGGCTACACCTTC.